Each of the 3 T cell receptor beta chains below was sequenced from the same sample in a study of T-cell memory formation after mild COVID-19 (dated by TCRdb to about 2021). Receptors were amplified or captured by 5' RACE. Sequencing took place on an Illumina NovaSeq 6000. TCRdb reprocessed the public reads (quality trimming at Q25 with fastp, clone calling with MiXCR) and kept in-frame beta chains. Identical CDR3 proteins give one entry, which carries the most common genes and DNA. In all, the sample holds 400,000 or so distinct CDR3 sequences, and 20% of those were seen once. The ten largest make up about 8.8% of the sample. Material: PBMCs or a T cell subset sorted from them (not recorded which). The receptors were gathered from an adult woman who had mild COVID-19 (a few samples of this study predate the infection). The sample titles of this study are shuffled in the database, so cell type and time point are left out; the donor was told from shared clones.

This clonotype has more than one count but fewer than ten. This chain connects TRBV5-1 to TRBJ1-1, with D hard to call. CDR1 and CDR2 (germline): SGHRS, YFSETQ. Trimming cost V 1 base and J 4 bases, with 23 bases left between them. The CDR3 contains 18 residues. The DNA for the CDR3 is TGCGCCAGCAGCTTGAATCCGGTGTCGAGGTGGTCGCCCACTGAAGCTTTCTTT. This gives the protein CASSLNPVSRWSPTEAFF.

This chain links TRBV5-1 with TRBJ2-5, with D maybe TRBD2 (6 bases). The germline CDR1 and CDR2 sequences are SGHRS and YFSETQ. The CDR3 runs 14 residues. V gave up 7 bases and J gave up 5 bases, with 18 bases separating them. In nucleotides, the CDR3 is TGCGCCAGCCATAGCGGCGAACCCCGCGAGACCCAGTACTTC. Amino acids: CASHSGEPRETQYF.

With respect to this clonotype: This may be a read error: a much more frequent sequence differs by one nucleotide. The chain uses TRBV24-1 and TRBJ2-2; 10 bases are shared with TRBD1. This CDR3 is 15 amino acids long. Germline V CDR1 and CDR2: KGHDR, SFDVKD. The V and J ends lost 3 bases and 7 bases, in that order; junction bases with no gene match: 4. The CDR3 region is CATSDPGQGIGELFF. The DNA of the CDR3 is TGTGCCACCAGTGATCCGGGACAGGGGATCGGGGAGCTGTTTTTT.